Described below is a single TCR beta chain sequence and its context. The record originates from a study of blood T cell repertoires in COVID-19. Study overall: Acute-phase and convalescent COVID-19 samples originated in the United States, Italy and Spain.

Assay: immunoSEQ multiplex PCR; the TCRdb copy retains only in-frame clones and omits some. The sample comprises about 56,000 clones, roughly 84% of which are singletons, and approximately 13% rests with the top ten. Between the trimmed V and J ends, which lost 6 bases and 3 bases, there was a span of 6 bases. The CDR3 loop spans 11 amino acids. Looked up from germline, CDR1 is SGHVS and CDR2 is FNYEAQ. Material for sequencing was peripheral blood. This rearrangement joins TRBV7-6 to TRBJ2-7, with D maybe TRBD1 (5 bases). This sequence was found in a woman aged 80 or over with acute or convalescent COVID-19. The CDR3 nucleotides are TGTGCCAGCAGTGACAGCTACGAGCAGTACTTC. Its translation is CASSDSYEQYF.